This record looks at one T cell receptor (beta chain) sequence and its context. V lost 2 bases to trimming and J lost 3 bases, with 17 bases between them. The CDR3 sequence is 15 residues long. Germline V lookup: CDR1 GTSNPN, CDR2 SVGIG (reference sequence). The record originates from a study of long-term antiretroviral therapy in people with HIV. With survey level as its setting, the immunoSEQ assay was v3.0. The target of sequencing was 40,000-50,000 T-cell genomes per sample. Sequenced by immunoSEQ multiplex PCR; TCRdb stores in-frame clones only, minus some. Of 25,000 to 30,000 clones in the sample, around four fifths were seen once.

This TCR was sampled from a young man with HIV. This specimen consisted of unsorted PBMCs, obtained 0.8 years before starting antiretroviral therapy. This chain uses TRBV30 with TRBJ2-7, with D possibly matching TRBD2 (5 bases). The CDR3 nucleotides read TGTGCCTGGAGTCTATCTAGATTTGAGGGCTACGAGCAGTACTTC. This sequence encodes CAWSLSRFEGYEQYF. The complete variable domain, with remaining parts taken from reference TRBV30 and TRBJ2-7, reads SQTIHQWPATLVQPVGSPLSLECTVEGTSNPNLYWYRQAAGRGLQLLFYSVGIGQISSEVPQNLSASRPQDRQFILSSKKLLLSDSGFYLCAWSLSRFEGYEQYFGPGTRLTVT.